The 13 T cell receptor beta chains reported below all come from one sample, sequenced in a study of response to subunit inactivated influenza vaccine. MiXCR, applied by TCRdb to the RT-PCR reads, yields one record per CDR3 protein. The table includes 530,000 or so distinct CDR3 sequences, about 25% detected once. The sequencing here drew on CD4+ T cells sorted from PBMCs, taken 4 to 6 days after vaccination. These receptors were collected from a man aged 50-59 years who received an inactivated influenza vaccine.

The rearrangement links TRBV20-1 to TRBJ2-3, with 8 nucleotides matching TRBD1. With V trimmed by 5 bases and J by 3 bases, 10 bases remained unmatched. The CDR3 runs to 15 residues. Looked up from germline, CDR1 is DFQATT and CDR2 is SNEGSKA (reference sequence). The CDR3 nucleotides are TGCAGTGCTCCCCCCGGGACAGGAATAACAGATACGCAGTATTTT. It codes for CSAPPGTGITDTQYF.

This clonotype was counted only a few times. The chain links TRBV7-7 to TRBJ2-2, with 7 bases lining up with TRBD1. This CDR3 comprises 16 residues. Germline-derived CDR1 and CDR2 are SSHAT and FNYEAQ (reference sequence). The ends lost 5 bases at V and 6 bases at J; junction bases unmatched: 12. Written as DNA, the CDR3 is TGTGCCAGCAGCCAAAGACAGGGAACAACACCCGGGGAGCTGTTTTTT. It specifies CASSQRQGTTPGELFF.

This clonotype showed up just a few times. This chain joins TRBV6-2 or TRBV6-3 and TRBJ2-2; maybe TRBD1 (6 bases). V lost 5 bases, J lost 6 bases, and 13 bases lay in between. Germline assignment: CDR1 MNHEY and CDR2 SVGEGT. The CDR3 is 14 amino acids. The CDR3 DNA sequence: TGTGCCAGCAGTAAACAGGGTATCGCCGGGGAGCTGTTTTTT. It specifies CASSKQGIAGELFF.

There are a few counts of this clonotype. V is TRBV7-2 and J is TRBJ2-2; D is undetermined. CDR3 length: 16 residues. The V and J ends lost 5 bases and 1 base respectively, with 14 bases between them. Germline V gene sequence: CDR1 SGHTA, CDR2 FQGNSA. The CDR3 reads CASSRSSGRNTGELFF. As DNA, the CDR3 is TGTGCCAGCAGCCGATCGAGTGGAAGGAACACCGGGGAGCTGTTTTTT. Variable domain in full (rest from reference TRBV7-2 and TRBJ2-2): GAGVSQSPSNKVTEKGKDVELRCDPISGHTALYWYRQSLGQGLEFLIYFQGNSAPDKSGLPSDRFSAERTGGSVSTLTIQRTQQEDSAVYLCASSRSSGRNTGELFFGEGSRLTVL.

In this sample, this clonotype turned up many times. The chain is built from TRBV6-5 and TRBJ2-1, with D perhaps TRBD2 (6 bases). The CDR3 consists of 14 residues. V shed 0 bases and J shed 13 bases, with 16 bases lying between them. The germline V gene encodes CDR1 MNHEY and CDR2 SVGAGI. The CDR3: CASSYSRGMSPQFF. CDR3 nucleotide sequence: TGTGCCAGCAGTTACTCGCGGGGAATGAGCCCCCAGTTCTTC.

V usage is TRBV5-5 and J usage is TRBJ1-4; possible D gene TRBD1, 6 bases. V was pared by 4 bases and J by 5 bases, with 15 bases between. Germline CDR1 SGHKS, CDR2 YYEKEE (reference sequence). The CDR3 totals 15 residues. The CDR3 DNA is TGTGCCAGCAGCGGACGGACAGCTTCGAATGAAAAACTGTTTTTT. Translated: CASSGRTASNEKLFF.

V and J are TRBV20-1 and TRBJ1-1, with a tentative D call TRBD1 (6 bases). V was clipped by 3 bases and J by 0 bases, with 11 bases between them. The germline CDR1 and CDR2 sequences are DFQATT and SNEGSKA (reference sequence). CDR3 size: 14 residues. CDR3 nucleotide sequence: TGCAGTGCTAGGCGGCAGGGGCTGAACACTGAAGCTTTCTTT. The encoded protein is CSARRQGLNTEAFF.

The table lists this clonotype with many counts. The genes are TRBV20-1 and TRBJ2-7; 9 bases are a match to TRBD2. The CDR3 contains 14 residues. V trimming: 2 bases; J trimming: 4 bases; junction bases outside the gene matches: 6. Germline V gene sequence: CDR1 DFQATT, CDR2 SNEGSKA (reference sequence). The CDR3 nucleotides are TGCAGTGCTAGAAATAGCGGGAGTAGGTACGAGCAGTACTTC. Translated: CSARNSGSRYEQYF.

Details on this clonotype: At one of its ends the junction is not consistent with the germline gene, which may arise from a read error. The rearrangement uses TRBV20-1 and TRBJ2-5; D remains unclear. Germline lookup yields CDR1 DFQATT and CDR2 SNEGSKA (reference sequence). The CDR3 covers 11 residues. The CDR3 sequence is CSARAKENQYF. The DNA for the CDR3 is TGCAGTGCCCGGGCCAAAGAGAACCAGTACTTC.

This clonotype came up a few times. The chain employs TRBV20-1 and TRBJ2-6; unclear D gene. Germline loops: CDR1 DFQATT, CDR2 SNEGSKA (reference sequence). The CDR3 runs to 14 residues. Trimming cost V 2 bases and J 0 bases, with 5 bases left between them. The CDR3 protein is CSARLNSGANVLTF. The CDR3 bases are TGCAGTGCTAGACTGAACTCTGGGGCCAACGTCCTGACTTTC.

There are a few counts of this clonotype. V is TRBV9 and J is TRBJ2-1, with TRBD2 matching 14 bases. CDR1 SGDLS and CDR2 YYNGEE come from the germline V gene. The CDR3 consists of 16 residues. Unmatched junction bases numbered 6, after V lost 6 bases and J lost 4 bases. The CDR3 sequence is CASNLGLAGGYNEQFF. In DNA form, the CDR3 reads TGTGCCAGCAACTTAGGACTAGCGGGAGGTTACAATGAGCAGTTCTTC. Filled out from reference TRBV9 and TRBJ2-1, the complete variable domain reads DSGVTQTPKHLITATGQRVTLRCSPRSGDLSVYWYQQSLDQGLQFLIQYYNGEERAKGNILERFSAQQFPDLHSELNLSSLELGDSALYFCASNLGLAGGYNEQFFGPGTRLTVL.

V is TRBV5-1 and J is TRBJ2-5; TRBD2 matches 11 bases. The CDR3 has 16 residues. J gave up 5 bases and V 4 bases, and 10 bases lay outside the gene matches. Germline CDR1 and CDR2: SGHRS and YFSETQ. This CDR3 reads CASSVGSGGASETQYF. CDR3 sequence (DNA): TGCGCCAGCAGCGTCGGTAGCGGGGGGGCATCGGAGACCCAGTACTTC. Looking up the rest from reference TRBV5-1 and TRBJ2-5 gives the full variable domain: KAGVTQTPRYLIKTRGQQVTLSCSPISGHRSVSWYQQTPGQGLQFLFEYFSETQRNKGNFPGRFSGRQFSNSRSEMNVSTLELGDSALYLCASSVGSGGASETQYFGPGTRLLVL.

V and J are TRBV20-1 and TRBJ2-1, with 12 bases aligning to TRBD2. The J segment lost 1 base and the V segment lost 6 bases, leaving 1 base of the junction unmatched. Germline-derived CDR1 and CDR2 are DFQATT and SNEGSKA (reference sequence). This CDR3 is 14 amino acids long. The CDR3 is CSAGLAGSYNEQFF. The CDR3, as DNA: TGCAGTGCAGGACTAGCGGGATCCTACAATGAGCAGTTCTTC.